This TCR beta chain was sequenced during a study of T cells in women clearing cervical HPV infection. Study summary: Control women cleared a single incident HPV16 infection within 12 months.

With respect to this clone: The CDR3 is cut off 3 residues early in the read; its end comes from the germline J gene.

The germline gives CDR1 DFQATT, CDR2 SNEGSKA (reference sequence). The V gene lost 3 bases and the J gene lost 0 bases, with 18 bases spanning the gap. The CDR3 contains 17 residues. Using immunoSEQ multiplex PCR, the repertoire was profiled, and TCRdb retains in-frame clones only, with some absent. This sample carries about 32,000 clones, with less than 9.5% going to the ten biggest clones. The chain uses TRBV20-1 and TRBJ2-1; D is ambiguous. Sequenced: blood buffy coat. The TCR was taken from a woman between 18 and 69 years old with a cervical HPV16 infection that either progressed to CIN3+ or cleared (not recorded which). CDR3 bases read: TGCAGTGCTAGTGCCCTAGAGGTTAGAACCTCCTACAATGAG. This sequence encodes CSASALEVRTSYNE. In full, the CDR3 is CSASALEVRTSYNEQFF.